The clone carrying this T cell receptor (beta chain) has at least ten counts. The data originate from a study of neoadjuvant anti-PD-1 for oral cavity cancer. The CDR3 has 17 amino acids. Trimming at V came to 4 bases and at J to 7 bases, leaving 17 bases not matched to a gene. CDR1 MGHRA and CDR2 YSYEKL come from the germline V gene. Clones were sequenced by immunoSEQ multiplex PCR, and TCRdb holds only the in-frame ones, with some missing. This sample has 35,000 to 40,000 clones, with 35% to 45% found just once. Time point here: after neoadjuvant nivolumab, at surgical resection. Patients were newly diagnosed with stage II-IVA oral cavity squamous cell carcinoma without prior systemic or radiation treatment.

The V call is TRBV4-1, the J call TRBJ1-2; 8 bases agree with TRBD1. The sequence was obtained from a person aged 35-79 years with oral cavity squamous cell carcinoma. The material was tumor tissue, obtained after nivolumab (anti-PD-1) treatment. The CDR3 DNA is TGCGCCAGCAGCCCCCGACCCTCGGACAGGGTTCAGGGTGGCTACACCTTC. Encoded protein: CASSPRPSDRVQGGYTF.